In its sample, the clone carrying this TCR beta chain was seen a few times. In the same sample, other DNA sequences code for this CDR3. These data originate in a study of OX40 agonist ivuxolimab in advanced cancers. Blood got drawn at baseline, again on cycle 4 day 1, and then on cycle 7 day 1. V lost 0 bases and J lost 4, with 12 bases in between. Germline CDR1 and CDR2: MNHEY and SVGAGI. CDR3 size: 15 residues. Assay used: immunoSEQ multiplex PCR; TCRdb lists only in-frame clones, some missing. The table shows 61,000 or so clones, with around 83% occurring only once. Here the sequenced sample was CD4+ or CD8+ T cells sorted from blood, taken in a trial of the OX40 agonist ivuxolimab. The chain uses TRBV6-5 and TRBJ1-2; D is possibly TRBD1 (6 bases). The receptor was derived from an adult with an advanced solid tumor such as melanoma, head and neck, liver or kidney cancer. For the CDR3, the DNA is TGTGCCAGCAGTTACTCTGCGGGGGGCGGCTATGGCTACACCTTC. Translated, it gives CASSYSAGGGYGYTF.